The present T cell receptor beta chain was sequenced within a study of T cell responses to AZD1222 COVID-19 vaccine. As for the study in general: Second-dose timings of about 4 or about 12 weeks were pooled. Findings of the study overall: Increases in Spike-specific TCR breadth and depth were seen after two AZD1222 doses.

On this clone itself: Its antigen is not known.

TCRdb keeps only in-frame clones here, not all; method: immunoSEQ multiplex PCR. The sample yields roughly 100,000 clones, 91% seen once. Trimming shortened V by 6 bases and J by 6 bases, and 8 bases separated the two germline ends. This CDR3 spans 12 amino acids. Germline loops: CDR1 SGHTA, CDR2 FQGTGA. The sample in question was peripheral blood, obtained on day 0 of AZD1222 vaccination. J is TRBJ2-2 and V is TRBV7-3; D gene uncertain. The receptor comes from an adult in good health. The CDR3, as DNA: TGTGCCAGCAGGGCGGCTTCCGGGGAGCTGTTTTTT. Translating it yields CASRAASGELFF.